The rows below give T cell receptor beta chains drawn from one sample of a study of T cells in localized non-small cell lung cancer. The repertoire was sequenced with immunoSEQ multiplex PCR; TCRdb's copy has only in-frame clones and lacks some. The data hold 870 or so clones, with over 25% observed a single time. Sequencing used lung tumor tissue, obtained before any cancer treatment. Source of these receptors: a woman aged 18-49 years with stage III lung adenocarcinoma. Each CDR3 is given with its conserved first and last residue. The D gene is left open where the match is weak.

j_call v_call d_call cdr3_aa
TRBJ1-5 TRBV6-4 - CASSEKYSNQPQHF
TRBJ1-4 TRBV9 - CASSVGGRTNEKLFF
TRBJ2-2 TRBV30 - CAWNPGGTGELFF
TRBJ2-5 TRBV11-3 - CASSVGLHQETQYF
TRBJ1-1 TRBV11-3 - CASSFGQLNTEAFF
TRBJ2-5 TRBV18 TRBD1 CASLQDRRGAQYF
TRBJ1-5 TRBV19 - CASSFNPGGGQPQHF
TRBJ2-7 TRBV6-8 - CASSGGTADYEQYF
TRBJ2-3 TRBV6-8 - CASRIQGRTDTQYF
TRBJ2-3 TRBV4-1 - CASSQEGVGTDTQYF
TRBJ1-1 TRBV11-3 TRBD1 CASSLPQTGGTEAFF
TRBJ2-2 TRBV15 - CATSRQTGAANTGELFF
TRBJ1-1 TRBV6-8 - CASSTWTGKMNTEAFF
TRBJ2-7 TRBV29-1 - CSVVTGTYEQYF
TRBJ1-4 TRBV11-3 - CASSPMETNEKLFF
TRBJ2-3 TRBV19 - CASSRWSSTDTQYF
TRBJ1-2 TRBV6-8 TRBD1 CAAQGGFYGYTF
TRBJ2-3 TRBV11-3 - CASSPRRGSSTDTQYF
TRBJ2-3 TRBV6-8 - CASSYGSSGVNTDTQYF
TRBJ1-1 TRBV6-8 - CASRPLRSNTEAFF
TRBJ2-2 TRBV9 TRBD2 CASSTRTRPGELFF
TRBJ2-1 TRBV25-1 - CASSELFGGSSEQFF
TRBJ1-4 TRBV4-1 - CASRESIQGNEKLFF
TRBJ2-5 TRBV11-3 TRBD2 CASSSSTSEETQYF
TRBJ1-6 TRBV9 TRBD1 CASFRQGGNSPLHF
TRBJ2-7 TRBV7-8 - CASGLGASGEQYF
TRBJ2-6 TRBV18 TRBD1 CASSLRQGPVSGANVLTF
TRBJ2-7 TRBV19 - CASNKRLEDEQYF
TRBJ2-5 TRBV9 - CASSGDTQETQYF
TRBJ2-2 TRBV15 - CATSSQDGTGELFF
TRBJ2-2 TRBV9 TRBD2 CASSVGAPSGGAGSTGELFF
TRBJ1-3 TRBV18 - CASSPTAQAISSGNTIYF
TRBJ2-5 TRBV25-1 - CASIGTLQETQYF
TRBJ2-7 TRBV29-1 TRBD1 CSVATTGGGEQYF